This is a list of T cell receptor beta chains from one sample in a study of shared clonotypes between healthy human individuals. Clones were read by immunoSEQ multiplex PCR, and TCRdb kept only the in-frame ones, dropping some. Here the sample spans some 2.4 million clones, 80% to 95% being singletons. Sequenced input: naive CD4+ T cells from PBMCs. These receptors all stem from a man aged 18 to 29 in good health. Some clones in this sample may be carry-over from other donors' samples. The CDR3 runs from the conserved cysteine through the conserved F or W. Fields, in order: clone size, V gene, D gene, J gene, CDR3 protein, CDR3 DNA. D genes are given only for firm matches. Size is omitted from some rows. Given values are once, few, many or a class for expanded clones.

NA	TRBV5-1	TRBD2	TRBJ2-1	CASSLATSGRNAEGEQFF	TGCGCCAGCAGCTTGGCTACTAGCGGGAGGAACGCGGAAGGTGAGCAGTTCTTC
NA	TRBV4-1	NA	TRBJ1-3	CASSTRRTDSGNTIYF	TGCGCCAGCAGCACCCGCCGGACCGACTCTGGAAACACCATATATTTT
once	TRBV5-5	NA	TRBJ1-2	CASRSAPTENYGYTF	TGTGCCAGCAGGTCGGCCCCGACAGAAAACTATGGCTACACCTTC
NA	TRBV7-9	TRBD1	TRBJ1-6	CASSTERDRGFVSNSPLHF	TGTGCCAGCAGCACCGAACGGGACAGGGGGTTTGTTAGCAATTCACCCCTCCACTTT
NA	TRBV7-2	NA	TRBJ2-7	CASSDEGASYEQYF	TGTGCCAGCAGCGACGAAGGGGCCTCCTACGAGCAGTACTTC
NA	TRBV5-1	NA	TRBJ2-7	CASRRGAVMEQYF	TGCGCCAGCCGCCGTGGAGCTGTAATGGAGCAGTACTTC
NA	TRBV18	NA	TRBJ1-6	CASSPQGRDNSPLHF	TGTGCCAGCTCACCACAGGGCCGAGATAATTCACCCCTCCACTTT
NA	TRBV29-1	NA	TRBJ2-4	CSVEDRFIKAKNIQYF	TGCAGCGTTGAAGATAGATTTATTAAAGCCAAAAACATTCAGTACTTC
NA	TRBV5-1	TRBD1	TRBJ2-5	CASSLAGLRGETQYF	TGCGCCAGCAGCTTGGCCGGGCTCAGGGGGGAGACCCAGTACTTC
NA	TRBV28	NA	TRBJ1-5	CASSLTFNQPQHF	TGTGCCAGCAGTTTAACCTTTAATCAGCCCCAGCATTTT
NA	TRBV29-1	NA	TRBJ2-2	CSVSWTNTGELFF	TGCAGCGTTTCATGGACAAACACCGGGGAGCTGTTTTTT
NA	TRBV5-1	NA	TRBJ2-2	CASSPLRVANTGELFF	TGCGCCAGCAGCCCATTACGGGTCGCGAACACCGGGGAGCTGTTTTTT
NA	TRBV9	NA	TRBJ1-3	CASSAPRSSGNTIYF	TGTGCCAGCAGCGCTCCACGGTCCTCTGGAAACACCATATATTTT